What follows are 11 T cell receptor beta chains derived from one specimen sequenced in a study of CD4 T cells in relation to SARS-CoV-2 and coronaviruses. Profiling relied on immunoSEQ multiplex PCR, and the TCRdb table lists in-frame clones only, not all of them. The sample holds about 20,000 clones, roughly 77% seen once. CD4+ T cells from unexposed donors were obtained before the COVID-19 pandemic (2011-2018). The cells were cultured for under twelve days before CD4+ T cells were isolated. These receptors' antigens are unknown. Source material: CD4+ T cells from PBMCs, cultured in vitro. The receptors originated from a human donor in good health.

In this sample, this clone turned up a few times. This sequence joins TRBV12-3 or TRBV12-4 and TRBJ2-1; D ambiguous. The CDR3 sequence is 11 residues long. Trimming took 5 bases from V and 7 from J, leaving 6 bases between them. CDR3 nucleotides: TGTGCCAGCAGTGCGCAGAATGAGCAGTTCTTC. It encodes CASSAQNEQFF.

This clone came up once. The chain employs TRBV5-1 and TRBJ2-1; weak D call: TRBD1 (5 bases). CDR3 length: 14 amino acids. V lost 1 base, J lost 7 bases, and 12 bases lay in between. Germline V gene sequence: CDR1 SGHRS, CDR2 YFSETQ. The CDR3 nucleotides are TGCGCCAGCAGCTTGTGGGGCTGGAGTAATGAGCAGTTCTTC. Translating it yields CASSLWGWSNEQFF.

The rearrangement uses TRBV15 and TRBJ2-7, with D maybe TRBD1 (6 bases). V was cut by 5 bases and J by 1 base, with 15 bases left in between. This CDR3 spans 15 amino acids. Germline CDR1 LNHNV, CDR2 YYDKDF (reference sequence). CDR3 amino acids: CATSVSQGLSYEQYF. CDR3 DNA sequence: TGTGCCACCAGCGTCTCACAGGGTCTGTCCTACGAGCAGTACTTC. Filled out from reference TRBV15 and TRBJ2-7, the complete variable domain reads DAMVIQNPRYQVTQFGKPVTLSCSQTLNHNVMYWYQQKSSQAPKLLFHYYDKDFNNEADTPDNFQSRRPNTSFCFLDIRSPGLGDTAMYLCATSVSQGLSYEQYFGPGTRLTVT.

This rearrangement joins TRBV7-2 to TRBJ1-1; D possibly corresponds to TRBD1 (6 bases). The V gene's germline CDR1 is SGHTA and CDR2 FQGNSA. The V end lost 5 bases, the J end lost 9 bases, and 13 bases lay between the germline ends. The CDR3 runs to 12 residues. In DNA, the CDR3 is TGTGCCAGCAGCCCTGCGGACAGAAAAGCTTTCTTT. It codes for CASSPADRKAFF. The full variable domain, completed using reference TRBV7-2 and TRBJ1-1, is GAGVSQSPSNKVTEKGKDVELRCDPISGHTALYWYRQSLGQGLEFLIYFQGNSAPDKSGLPSDRFSAERTGGSVSTLTIQRTQQEDSAVYLCASSPADRKAFFGQGTRLTVV.

The chain recombines TRBV19 with TRBJ2-7; D assignment may be TRBD1 or TRBD2 (5 bases each). Germline assignment: CDR1 LNHDA and CDR2 SQIVND (reference sequence). The CDR3 contains 11 residues. V was trimmed by 8 bases and J by 4 bases, leaving 9 bases between them. In DNA, the CDR3 is TGTGCCAGTTGGGACGGTTACGAGCAGTACTTC. Amino acid sequence: CASWDGYEQYF.

The chain carries TRBV10-1 and TRBJ1-1; the D is unclear. The CDR3 extends over 13 amino acids. Germline V lookup: CDR1 WNHNN, CDR2 SYGVQD (reference sequence). The V end lost 5 bases, the J end lost 7 bases, and 14 bases lay between the germline ends. The CDR3 loop is CASSRGVGNEAFF. For the CDR3, the DNA is TGCGCCAGCAGTCGGGGTGTCGGAAATGAAGCTTTCTTT.

The genes are TRBV9 and TRBJ1-3, with unresolved D. From germline, CDR1 is SGDLS and CDR2 YYNGEE. V was clipped by 2 bases and J by 2 bases, with 20 bases between them. This CDR3 comprises 18 residues. The CDR3 sequence: CASSVSLDPRRAGNTIYF. CDR3 coding DNA: TGTGCCAGCAGCGTCTCCCTGGATCCACGGCGGGCTGGAAACACCATATATTTT.

The chain is built from TRBV18 and TRBJ1-2, with D perhaps TRBD1 (5 bases). The CDR3 extends over 17 amino acids. Germline loops: CDR1 KGHSH, CDR2 LQKENI. V lost 3 bases, J lost 2 bases, and 19 bases lay in between. CDR3 nucleotide sequence: TGTGCCAGCTCACCGGAACAAATTAGACAGACCAACTATGGCTACACCTTC. Protein: CASSPEQIRQTNYGYTF.

The chain joins TRBV19 to TRBJ2-7; no firm D call. CDR3 size: 15 residues. V gave up 3 bases and J gave up 2 bases, with 14 bases separating them. Germline loops: CDR1 LNHDA, CDR2 SQIVND (reference sequence). CDR3 DNA: TGTGCCAGTAGTATTAGGCTCGACCCTGCCTACGAGCAGTACTTC. Protein: CASSIRLDPAYEQYF.

In this sample, this clone turned up a few times. The V gene is TRBV24-1, the J gene TRBJ2-5; D possibly corresponds to TRBD1 (6 bases). V shed 5 bases and J shed 5 bases, with 8 bases lying between them. From germline, CDR1 is KGHDR and CDR2 SFDVKD. The CDR3 contains 12 residues. CDR3 loop: CATSVTGETQYF. CDR3 coding DNA: TGTGCCACCAGTGTCACAGGGGAGACCCAGTACTTC.

J is TRBJ2-7 and V is TRBV3-1 (or the pseudogene TRBV3-2), with TRBD2 as a possible D gene (5 bases). The CDR3 covers 13 residues. Trimming stripped 0 bases from V and 4 bases from J, with 7 bases between. CDR1 is LGHDT, CDR2 YNNKEL, per germline (reference sequence). The CDR3 DNA follows: TGTGCCAGCAGCCAAGATGTAGCGTACGAGCAGTACTTC. It is translated as CASSQDVAYEQYF.